One and the same sample provided the 20 T cell receptor beta chains below, sequenced in a study of cytomegalovirus exposure and HLA in healthy donors listed by TCRdb under 2017. Libraries came from the immunoSEQ multiplex PCR assay. For the multiplex PCR, a mixture combining 60 forward primers for TCR Vbeta segments and 13 reverse primers for TCR Jbeta segments was used. TCRdb holds this immuneACCESS table with in-frame rearrangements only. Some clones are missing; in checked studies, unresolved V genes explain under half, and the rest has no known cause. The sample table records about 150,000 clones; approximately 83% of these occur just once. The ten top clones hold approximately 2.8% of the sample. Specimen: PBMCs. The source is a male donor in good health and CMV-seronegative.

This clone came up a few times. The chain recombines TRBV19 with TRBJ2-2; 7 positions match TRBD2. Losses at the gene ends were 6 bases for V and 1 base for J; bases not matched to a gene: 5. Germline lookup yields CDR1 LNHDA and CDR2 SQIVND (reference sequence). CDR3 length equals 15 residues. CDR3 in amino acids: CASRHSGGNTGELFF. CDR3 in DNA: TGTGCCAGTAGGCACTCGGGAGGGAACACCGGGGAGCTGTTTTTT.

The V and J genes are TRBV6-5 and TRBJ2-1; D is perhaps TRBD1 (5 bases). V dropped 0 bases and J dropped 6 bases, with 12 bases sitting between them. Germline values: CDR1 MNHEY, CDR2 SVGAGI. The CDR3 spans 15 residues. The CDR3, as DNA: TGTGCCAGCAGTTACTCGGTATTGGGGCCCAATGAGCAGTTCTTC. Translating gives CASSYSVLGPNEQFF.

CDR3 nucleotides: TGTGCCAGCAGCAGGCGGACACTTACCTACAATGAGCAGTTCTTC. Protein: CASSRRTLTYNEQFF. This chain uses TRBV21-1 with TRBJ2-1; the D call TRBD1 from the table was never checked on the DNA. TRBV21-1 is marked as a pseudogene. This CDR3 contains 15 residues.

The chain has TRBV5-1 and TRBJ2-1, with D possibly TRBD2 on 5 matching bases. Per the germline V gene, CDR1 is SGHRS and CDR2 is YFSETQ. This CDR3 comprises 15 residues. Trimming left V 0 bases short and J 5 bases short, with 12 bases between. The CDR3 nucleotides read TGCGCCAGCAGCTTGGCGCGGACTCGGCACAATGAGCAGTTCTTC. Amino acids: CASSLARTRHNEQFF.

V is TRBV6-5 and J is TRBJ1-1; D perhaps matches TRBD1 (5 bases). The CDR3 is 14 amino acids. Germline V gene sequence: CDR1 MNHEY, CDR2 SVGAGI. The ends were cut back, 3 bases at V and 8 bases at J, with 16 bases in the middle. The CDR3 DNA reads as TGTGCCAGCAGTTATATCCTAGGGGCAGGGGAAGCTTTCTTT. The encoded protein is CASSYILGAGEAFF.

This clone was observed a few times. V and J are TRBV7-6 and TRBJ2-1; no definite D call. Germline assignment: CDR1 SGHVS and CDR2 FNYEAQ. The CDR3 is made up of 15 amino acids. The ends were cut back, 3 bases at V and 0 bases at J, with 9 bases in the middle. For the CDR3, the DNA is TGTGCCAGCAGCTTGGCTCGGAGCTCCTACAATGAGCAGTTCTTC. Protein product: CASSLARSSYNEQFF.

The CDR3 protein is CASSEVNSNQPQHF. DNA of the CDR3: TGCGCCAGCAGTGAGGTCAATAGCAATCAGCCCCAGCATTTT. This chain connects TRBV10-1 to TRBJ1-5; no clear D. Trimming shortened V by 2 bases and J by 0 bases, and 5 bases separated the two germline ends. Germline V gives CDR1 WNHNN, CDR2 SYGVQD (reference sequence). The CDR3 spans 14 residues.

The J gene is TRBJ2-4, the V gene TRBV28, with 7 positions matching TRBD2. The junction had 5 bases not matched to a gene; V was cut back by 8 bases and J by 4 bases. The V gene's germline CDR1 is MDHEN and CDR2 SYDVKM. CDR3 length: 13 amino acids. CDR3 bases: TGTGCCAGCGGGAGGGCCGGGAAAAACATTCAGTACTTC. Protein product: CASGRAGKNIQYF. Filled out from reference TRBV28 and TRBJ2-4, the complete variable domain reads DVKVTQSSRYLVKRTGEKVFLECVQDMDHENMFWYRQDPGLGLRLIYFSYDVKMKEKGDIPEGYSVSREKKERFSLILESASTNQTSMYLCASGRAGKNIQYFGAGTRLSVL.

The chain combines TRBV7-9 with TRBJ1-1; D not certain. In germline, CDR1 is SEHNR, CDR2 FQNEAQ (reference sequence). The CDR3 is 15 amino acids. The V and J ends lost 5 bases and 3 bases respectively, with 16 bases between them. The CDR3 is CASSRPSSGDTEAFF. Here the CDR3 DNA reads TGTGCCAGCAGCCGGCCCAGTAGCGGGGACACTGAAGCTTTCTTT.

This chain uses TRBV11-3 with TRBJ2-5; perhaps TRBD1 as D (6 bases). Per the germline V gene, CDR1 is SGHNT and CDR2 is YENEEA. Trimming left V 4 bases short and J 3 bases short, with 9 bases between. The CDR3 runs 13 residues. For the CDR3, the DNA is TGTGCCAGCAGCTCCAGGGGCGAAGAGACCCAGTACTTC. Translating it yields CASSSRGEETQYF.

V usage is TRBV5-5 and J usage is TRBJ1-1, with D hard to call. This CDR3 region has 14 residues. V shed 4 bases and J shed 1 base, with 11 bases lying between them. CDR1 is SGHKS, CDR2 YYEKEE, per germline (reference sequence). This chain's CDR3 is CASSPPRANTEAFF. In DNA form, the CDR3 reads TGTGCCAGCAGCCCCCCGAGGGCGAACACTGAAGCTTTCTTT.

J is TRBJ2-3 and V is TRBV9, with 11 bases fitting TRBD2. V shed 2 bases and J 6 bases; nucleotides not matched to a gene: 8. This CDR3 contains 16 residues. Germline V gene lookup returns CDR1 SGDLS and CDR2 YYNGEE. The chain's CDR3 is CASSVGTSGSGDTQYF. The DNA for the CDR3 is TGTGCCAGCAGCGTTGGGACTAGCGGTTCCGGTGATACGCAGTATTTT.

CDR3 coding DNA: TGTGCCAGCAGCGAAACGGGTGGTGGCAATGAGCAGTTCTTC. Amino acid sequence: CASSETGGGNEQFF. This chain connects TRBV7-8 to TRBJ2-1; D unresolved. The germline V and J ends were trimmed by 5 bases and 6 bases, with 14 bases remaining between them. The CDR3 extends over 14 amino acids. In germline, CDR1 is SGHVS, CDR2 FQNEAQ.

The J gene is TRBJ1-1, the V gene TRBV7-2, with 7 bases identical to TRBD1. Germline V lookup: CDR1 SGHTA, CDR2 FQGNSA. V shed 1 base and J 5 bases; nucleotides not matched to a gene: 4. The CDR3 is 14 amino acids. As DNA, the CDR3 is TGTGCCAGCAGCTTAGGAGCAGGGGGGACTGAAGCTTTCTTT. It is translated as CASSLGAGGTEAFF.

This clone is classed as medium-sized. The chain recombines TRBV5-1 with TRBJ1-1; TRBD1 aligns across 8 bases. CDR1 and CDR2 (germline): SGHRS, YFSETQ. V was pared by 2 bases and J by 7 bases, with 7 bases of the junction left unmatched. The CDR3 loop spans 14 amino acids. This CDR3 reads CASSFDRGGGEAFF. In nucleotides, the CDR3 is TGCGCCAGCAGCTTCGACAGGGGTGGAGGTGAAGCTTTCTTT.

CDR3: CASSIPSGASYEQYF. The CDR3 coding sequence is TGTGCCAGTAGTATCCCCAGCGGGGCCTCCTACGAGCAGTACTTC. The chain links TRBV19 to TRBJ2-7; 7 nucleotides match TRBD2. Germline lookup yields CDR1 LNHDA and CDR2 SQIVND (reference sequence). With V trimmed by 3 bases and J by 0 bases, 5 bases remained unmatched. The CDR3 runs 15 residues.

The chain couples TRBV19 to TRBJ2-7, with 7 bases aligning to TRBD2. This CDR3 is 14 amino acids long. V shed 8 bases and J 1 base; nucleotides not matched to a gene: 8. Germline values: CDR1 LNHDA, CDR2 SQIVND (reference sequence). The CDR3 nucleotides are TGTGCCAGTTCCTTAACGGGAGGATCCTACGAGCAGTACTTC. It encodes CASSLTGGSYEQYF.

DNA of the CDR3: TGTGCCAGCTCACCACCGGAGGCAGGGGGCGTTGGTACGCAGTATTTT. As protein: CASSPPEAGGVGTQYF. The genes are TRBV18 and TRBJ2-3, with TRBD1 identical over 8 bases. The J segment lost 8 bases and the V segment lost 0 bases, leaving 10 bases of the junction unmatched. Germline loops: CDR1 KGHSH, CDR2 LQKENI. CDR3 length equals 16 residues.

The rearrangement uses TRBV7-9 and TRBJ2-3, with TRBD1 matching 7 bases. This CDR3 has 16 amino acids. With 4 bases clipped from V and 1 base from J, the junction kept 8 bases outside the gene matches. In germline, CDR1 is SEHNR, CDR2 FQNEAQ (reference sequence). The CDR3 DNA reads TGTGCCAGCAGCTCCGGGACAGTTACAGGCACAGATACGCAGTATTTT. This codes for CASSSGTVTGTDTQYF.

This chain joins TRBV28 and TRBJ1-1; D is perhaps TRBD1 (5 bases). In germline, CDR1 is MDHEN, CDR2 SYDVKM. This CDR3 is built from 14 residues. The V and J ends lost 6 bases and 5 bases respectively, with 16 bases between them. DNA for the CDR3: TGTGCCAGCAGCCCCGGGGGGGGAGTGACTGAAGCTTTCTTT. It yields the protein CASSPGGGVTEAFF.